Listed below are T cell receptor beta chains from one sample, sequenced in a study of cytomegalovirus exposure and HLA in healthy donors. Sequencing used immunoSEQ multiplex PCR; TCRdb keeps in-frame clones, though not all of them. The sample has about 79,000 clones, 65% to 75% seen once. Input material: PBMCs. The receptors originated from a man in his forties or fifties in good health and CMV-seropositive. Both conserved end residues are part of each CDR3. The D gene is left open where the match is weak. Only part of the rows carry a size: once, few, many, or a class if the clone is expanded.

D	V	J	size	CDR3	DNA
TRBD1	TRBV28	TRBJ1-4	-	CASSLRTGGGEKLFF	TGTGCCAGCAGTTTACGGACAGGGGGAGGTGAAAAACTGTTTTTT
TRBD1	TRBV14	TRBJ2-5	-	CASSPDRGRQTQYF	TGTGCCAGCAGCCCGGACAGGGGCCGGCAGACCCAGTACTTC
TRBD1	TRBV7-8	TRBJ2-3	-	CASSSRDRGGGDTQYF	TGTGCCAGCAGCTCCCGGGACAGGGGAGGAGGAGATACGCAGTATTTT
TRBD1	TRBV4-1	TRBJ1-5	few	CASSRRGQAEGQPQHF	TGCGCCAGCAGCCGACGGGGACAGGCAGAAGGTCAGCCCCAGCATTTT
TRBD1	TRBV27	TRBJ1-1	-	CASGYRGRNTEAFF	TGTGCCAGCGGTTACAGGGGTCGGAACACTGAAGCTTTCTTT
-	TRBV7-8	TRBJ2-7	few	CASFYKQKAAYEQYF	TGTGCCAGTTTTTACAAGCAGAAGGCGGCATACGAGCAGTACTTC
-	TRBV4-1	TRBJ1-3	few	CASSQEPGVGNTIYF	TGCGCCAGCAGCCAAGAACCAGGGGTAGGAAACACCATATATTTT
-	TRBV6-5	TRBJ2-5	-	CASSYSGPSGGETQYF	TGTGCCAGCAGTTACTCCGGGCCGTCCGGGGGAGAGACCCAGTACTTC
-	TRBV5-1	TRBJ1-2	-	CASSEYGYGYTF	TGCGCCAGCTCCGAATACGGCTATGGCTACACCTTC
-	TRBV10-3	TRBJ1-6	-	CAISGTVDSPLHF	TGTGCCATCAGTGGAACAGTGGATTCACCCCTCCACTTT
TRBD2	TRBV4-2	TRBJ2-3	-	CASSQVGTSGDTQYF	TGTGCCAGCAGCCAAGTAGGGACTAGCGGAGATACGCAGTATTTT
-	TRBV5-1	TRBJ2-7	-	CASSSRQGTTYEQYF	TGCGCCAGCAGCTCACGACAGGGGACTACCTACGAGCAGTACTTC
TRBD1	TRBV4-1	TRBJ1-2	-	CASSQDPRQGLWGYTF	TGCGCCAGCAGCCAAGATCCACGACAGGGGTTATGGGGCTACACCTTC
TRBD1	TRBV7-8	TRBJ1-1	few	CASSFTGQGDKAFF	TGTGCCAGCAGTTTTACCGGACAGGGGGATAAAGCTTTCTTT
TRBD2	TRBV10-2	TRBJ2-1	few	CASSQGGLALNEQFF	TGCGCCAGCAGTCAGGGGGGACTAGCGCTGAATGAGCAGTTCTTC
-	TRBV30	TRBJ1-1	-	CAWKRNTEAFF	TGTGCCTGGAAGAGGAACACTGAAGCTTTCTTT
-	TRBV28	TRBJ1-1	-	CASSPAGFTEAFF	TGTGCCAGCAGTCCGGCAGGGTTCACTGAAGCTTTCTTT
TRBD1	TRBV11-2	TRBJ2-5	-	CASSPGTGGETQYF	TGTGCCAGCAGCCCCGGGACAGGGGGAGAGACCCAGTACTTC
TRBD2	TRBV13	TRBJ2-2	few	CASSPFPGTSEELFF	TGTGCCAGCAGCCCTTTCCCCGGGACTAGCGAGGAGCTGTTTTTT
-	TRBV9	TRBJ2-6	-	CASSDSLGVLSGANVLTF	TGTGCCAGCAGCGACTCCCTAGGTGTTCTCTCTGGGGCCAACGTCCTGACTTTC
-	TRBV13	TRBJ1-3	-	CASSTTGRHSGNTIYF	TGTGCCAGCAGCACCACCGGCCGACACTCTGGAAACACCATATATTTT
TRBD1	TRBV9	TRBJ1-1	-	CASSRDRGGRTEAFF	TGTGCCAGCAGCAGGGACAGGGGGGGACGCACTGAAGCTTTCTTT
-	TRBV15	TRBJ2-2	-	CATSIEGGSNTGELFF	TGTGCCACCAGCATCGAGGGTGGATCGAACACCGGGGAGCTGTTTTTT
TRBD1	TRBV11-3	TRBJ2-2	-	CASSLGQGGGELFF	TGTGCCAGCAGCTTGGGACAGGGAGGCGGGGAGCTGTTTTTT
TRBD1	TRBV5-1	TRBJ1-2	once	CASSLKDRNLGGYPF	TGCGCCAGCAGCTTGAAGGACAGGAATTTGGGTGGCTACCCCTTC
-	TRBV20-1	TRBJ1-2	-	CSAFIYGYTF	TGCAGTGCTTTTATCTATGGCTACACCTTC
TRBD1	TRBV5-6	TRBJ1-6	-	CASSPGTGNNSPLHF	TGTGCCAGCAGCCCCGGGACAGGGAATAATTCACCCCTCCACTTT
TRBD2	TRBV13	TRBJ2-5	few	CASSPGLAGENEETQYF	TGTGCCAGCAGCCCGGGACTAGCGGGAGAGAATGAAGAGACCCAGTACTTC
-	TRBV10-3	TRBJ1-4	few	CATAWDSEGEKLFF	TGTGCCACGGCCTGGGACTCCGAGGGAGAAAAACTGTTTTTT
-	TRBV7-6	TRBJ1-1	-	CASSFIAVGLMNTEAFF	TGTGCCAGCAGCTTTATCGCGGTGGGACTTATGAACACTGAAGCTTTCTTT
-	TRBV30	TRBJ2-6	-	CAWSGQFSAGANVLTF	TGTGCCTGGTCAGGGCAATTCTCTGCGGGGGCCAACGTCCTGACTTTC
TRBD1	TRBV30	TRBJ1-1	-	CAWTLGDRMNTEAFF	TGTGCCTGGACCCTCGGGGACAGGATGAACACTGAAGCTTTCTTT
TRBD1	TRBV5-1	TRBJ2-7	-	CASSLNRGEQYF	TGCGCCAGCAGCTTAAACAGGGGCGAGCAGTACTTC
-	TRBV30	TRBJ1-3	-	CAWSVPGSGNTIYF	TGTGCCTGGAGTGTACCGGGGTCCGGAAACACCATATATTTT
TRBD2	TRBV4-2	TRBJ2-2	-	CASSQESSGGDNTGELFF	TGTGCCAGCAGCCAAGAATCTAGCGGGGGGGACAACACCGGGGAGCTGTTTTTT
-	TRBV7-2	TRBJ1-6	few	CASSNGGLSYNSPLHF	TGTGCCAGCTCCAACGGGGGTCTCTCCTATAATTCACCCCTCCACTTT
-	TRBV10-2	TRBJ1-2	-	CASKGSRGYTF	TGCGCCAGCAAGGGGTCCCGGGGCTACACCTTC
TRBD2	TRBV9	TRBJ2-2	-	CASSEGTSGTGELFF	TGTGCCAGCAGCGAGGGGACTAGCGGCACCGGGGAGCTGTTTTTT
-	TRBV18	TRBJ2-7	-	CASSPESAEHFLLQYF	TGTGCCAGCTCACCGGAAAGCGCCGAACATTTCTTATTGCAGTACTTC
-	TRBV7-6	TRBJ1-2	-	CASSLQDDYGYTF	TGTGCCAGCAGCTTACAGGATGACTATGGCTACACCTTC
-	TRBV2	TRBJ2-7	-	CASRTDSYEQYF	TGTGCCAGCAGAACAGACTCCTACGAGCAGTACTTC
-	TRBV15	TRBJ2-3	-	CATSRGLEELPSTDTQYF	TGTGCCACCAGCAGAGGATTAGAGGAACTTCCTAGCACAGATACGCAGTATTTT
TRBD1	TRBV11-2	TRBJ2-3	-	CASSRDRTDTQYF	TGTGCCAGCAGCAGGGACAGAACAGATACGCAGTATTTT
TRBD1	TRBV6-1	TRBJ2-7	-	CASGTVEQYF	TGTGCCAGCGGGACAGTTGAGCAGTACTTC
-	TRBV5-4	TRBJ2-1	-	CASSLGLGNEQFF	TGTGCCAGCAGCTTGGGACTAGGAAATGAGCAGTTCTTC
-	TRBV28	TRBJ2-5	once	CASSPMTGRQETQYF	TGTGCCAGCAGTCCCATGACAGGGAGGCAAGAGACCCAGTACTTC